The present T cell receptor (beta chain) was sequenced within a study of T cells in tumors after PD-1 blockade. Study information: No patient had prior checkpoint blockade, systemic immunosuppression, or radiotherapy within 4 weeks. Daily vismodegib 150 mg continued in a subset of anti-PD-1-treated patients.

Profiling relied on immunoSEQ multiplex PCR, and the TCRdb table lists in-frame clones only, not all of them. The data hold over 30,000 clones, with around 80% observed a single time. This CDR3 is 16 amino acids long. Germline assignment: CDR1 SGHTA and CDR2 FQGTGA. V was shortened by 1 base and J by 1 base, with 10 bases between the two germline ends. The source is a human donor with basal cell carcinoma. The material was PBMCs, obtained before anti-PD-1 treatment. J is TRBJ2-2 and V is TRBV7-3; no firm D call. The CDR3 DNA is TGTGCCAGCAGCTTAATGCGGCCTCTGAACACCGGGGAGCTGTTTTTT. Encoded protein: CASSLMRPLNTGELFF.